This TCR beta chain is drawn from a study of PD-L1 blockade in urothelial cancer. For the study at large: Patients with male sex and bladder-origin urothelial cancer accounted for most of the 29 enrolled. Each participant's history included 0 to 3 prior chemotherapy regimens. The researchers analyzed blood 3 weeks (second dose) and 6 weeks after treatment start. There were a median of approximately 140,000 T cells in blood samples.

Time point: peripheral blood 6 weeks after treatment start. This clone appeared a single time. Generated by immunoSEQ multiplex PCR, the TCRdb table keeps only in-frame clones and is missing some. The sample yields fewer than 90,000 clones, 91% seen once. The input for sequencing was PBMCs, taken around atezolizumab (anti-PD-L1) treatment. This TCR came from a woman of 80 years or more with urothelial cancer.

The DNA for the CDR3 is TGTGCCTGGAGCGGGACAGCATACAATCAGCCCCAGCATTTT. Residues: CAWSGTAYNQPQHF. J is TRBJ1-5 and V is TRBV30, with TRBD1 identical over 7 bases. CDR1 GTSNPN and CDR2 SVGIG come from the germline V gene (reference sequence). The CDR3 consists of 14 residues. V lost 3 bases, J lost 3 bases, and 5 bases stayed unmatched.